This is a list of T cell receptor beta chains from one sample in a study of blood T cells in healthy people across ages. TCRdb itself ran the 5' RACE reads through MiXCR, one entry per CDR3 protein. The sample includes some 1.8 million distinct CDR3 sequences, about two fifths of them seen just once. What was sequenced was blood. All receptors derive from a human donor in good health. Each CDR3 is given with its conserved first and last residue.

v_call	j_call	cdr3_length	cdr3_aa
TRBV6-6	TRBJ1-2	14	CASSYTRAPDSYTF
TRBV7-9	TRBJ2-3	16	CASSLSASGIGDTQYF
TRBV12-3/TRBV12-4	TRBJ2-1	15	CASRTLAGGLNEQFF
TRBV7-2	TRBJ2-7	15	CASSFGAVSSYEQYF
TRBV7-2	TRBJ1-2	15	CASSPLLGGVNGYTF
TRBV29-1	TRBJ2-4	14	CSVQGGNPKNIQYF
TRBV7-9	TRBJ2-1	15	CASSSQTSSYNEQFF
TRBV7-9	TRBJ1-1	10	CATRYTEAFF
TRBV11-3	TRBJ2-5	15	CASSSPWSGEETQYF
TRBV10-3	TRBJ1-4	14	CAIGDRGGDEKLFF
TRBV7-8	TRBJ1-6	14	CASSHGTDNSPLHF
TRBV20-1	TRBJ1-4	16	CSARDMKGPTNEKLFF
TRBV10-3	TRBJ1-1	14	CAISEMWGITEAFF
TRBV12-3/TRBV12-4	TRBJ1-6	16	CASSLGPQGAGSPLHF
TRBV27	TRBJ1-4	16	CASSLIPGQGVEKLFF
TRBV6-1	TRBJ1-2	13	CASKDRANYGYTF
TRBV4-1	TRBJ2-1	17	CASSQDSLRGSYNEQFF
TRBV6-2/TRBV6-3	TRBJ2-1	15	CASRIAGGTYNEQFF
TRBV10-3	TRBJ1-1	13	CAISEWTYTEAFF
TRBV20-1	TRBJ2-7	15	CSAERWDMRGYEQYF
TRBV7-8	TRBJ1-1	15	CASSLLPPGRGSVFF
TRBV9	TRBJ2-3	14	CASSPRLSTDTQYF
TRBV6-1	TRBJ1-5	13	CASSGTGEQPQHF
TRBV7-2	TRBJ2-7	13	CASSLRDTSEQYF
TRBV5-1	TRBJ2-2	15	CASSSEPKDTGELFF
TRBV2	TRBJ1-1	13	CASEDRRDTEAFF
TRBV15	TRBJ2-5	14	CATSPRTGQETQYF
TRBV3-1	TRBJ2-7	15	CASSQGAGRTYEQYF
TRBV29-1	TRBJ2-1	14	CSAAVSRSYNEQFF
TRBV4-3	TRBJ1-4	19	CASSQEAKLPGQGGEKLFF
TRBV10-3	.	13	CAISRQGPYEQYF
TRBV15	TRBJ1-6	13	CATSRDSRSPLHF
TRBV5-4	TRBJ2-5	13	CASRMDSSPGQYF
TRBV6-2/TRBV6-3	TRBJ2-1	14	CASSYSGLYNEQFF
TRBV11-2	TRBJ2-1	15	CASSPWTGSVNEQFF
TRBV2	TRBJ2-7	14	CASSDPDGSYEQYF
TRBV4-3	TRBJ2-1	17	CASSLSPSGGIYNEQFF
TRBV5-6	TRBJ1-5	14	CASSLKQGYQPQHF
TRBV20-1	TRBJ1-6	14	CSARETGGDSPLHF
TRBV11-2	TRBJ2-5	15	CASSSWGGGQETQYF
TRBV4-2	TRBJ2-6	14	CASSQGNGANVLTF
TRBV25-1	TRBJ2-5	14	CASSERQGGKTQYF
TRBV4-3	TRBJ1-2	15	CASSQGKVGGYGYTF
TRBV20-1	TRBJ2-3	14	CSAFRTGRTDTQYF
TRBV5-1	TRBJ1-4	16	CASSSARRGSNEKLFF
TRBV20-1	TRBJ2-5	15	CSAQRAGREQETQYF
TRBV7-8	TRBJ2-1	15	CASSSTSGGSNEQFF
TRBV7-2	TRBJ2-5	16	CASSSRPGGGSETQYF
TRBV14	TRBJ1-5	16	CASSQDTTRGNQPQHF
TRBV7-9	TRBJ1-1	12	CASQWGGTEAFF
TRBV5-1	TRBJ1-5	15	CASSLEAGAGQPQHF
TRBV20-1	TRBJ1-4	14	CSARDTGANEKLFF
TRBV6-2/TRBV6-3	TRBJ2-7	16	CASTAGRGGASYEQYF